The entry below gives a single T cell receptor beta chain sequence along with its context. These data come from a study of blood T cell repertoires in COVID-19. Study-wide background: Spain, Italy and the United States supplied samples that represented acute and convalescent COVID-19. In each case, the material was cDNA or gDNA derived from T cells, B-cell-depleted T cells, or PBMCs.

Authors' data handling: The assay estimated nucleated cells by amplifying reference gene primers. Sequencing was performed with immunoSEQ multiplex PCR; in TCRdb, only in-frame clones are kept and a portion is missing. The V and J calls and clone size are taken from that table; D and trimming were inferred from the DNA. Here the sample spans 220,000 or so clones, 80% to 85% being singletons. CDR1 is GTSNPN, CDR2 SVGIG, per germline (reference sequence). V was clipped by 4 bases and J by 8 bases; unmatched bases: 5. This CDR3 is 13 amino acids long. The sequence was obtained from a woman in her 30s who had recovered from COVID-19. The chain employs TRBV30 and TRBJ1-6, with TRBD1 matching over 7 bases. Sequenced: peripheral blood. The CDR3, as DNA: TGTGCCTGGAACCAGGGGGGTTATTCACCCCTCCACTTT. It encodes CAWNQGGYSPLHF.